Below, 29 T cell receptor beta chains from the same sample are listed, as sequenced in a study of metastatic and nonmetastatic thyroid tumors. TCRdb recomputed clones from the PCR reads via MiXCR. This table holds around 17,000 clones, roughly 25% found once. Patients were all untreated before their thyroid surgery. Material: adjacent normal tissue. The origin of the receptors is a female donor with papillary thyroid cancer or a benign thyroid nodule (not recorded which). Some clones in this sample may be carry-over from other donors' samples.

This clone came up a few times. The chain uses TRBV6-1 and TRBJ1-1; D is unclear. Germline CDR1 is MNHNS and CDR2 is SASEGT. V lost 8 bases to trimming and J lost 1 base, with 14 bases between them. The CDR3 has 14 residues. The CDR3 bases are TGTGCCAGCGGGTTAATGGACGGGAACACTGAAGCTTTCTTT. This sequence encodes CASGLMDGNTEAFF.

This clone rates as medium-sized (0.01 to 0.1%). The V gene is TRBV2, the J gene TRBJ2-1; 11 nucleotides agree with TRBD2. This CDR3 region has 14 residues. The germline gives CDR1 SNHLY, CDR2 FYNNEI. Trimming at V came to 7 bases and at J to 10 bases, leaving 9 bases not matched to a gene. The DNA of the CDR3 is TGTGCCAGCAACCTAGCGGGGGGAGGCAGCGAGCAGTTCTTC. Protein: CASNLAGGGSEQFF.

This clone showed up just a few times. The gene calls are TRBV12-3 or TRBV12-4 and TRBJ2-7, with D possibly being TRBD1 or TRBD2 (5 bases each). This CDR3 region has 15 residues. Trimming pared 3 bases from V and 0 bases from J, leaving 12 bases between. Here the CDR3 DNA reads TGTGCCAGCAGTTTTGGAACTGGGGGCTCCTACGAGCAGTACTTC. Protein: CASSFGTGGSYEQYF.

This chain joins TRBV5-1 and TRBJ2-1, with D uncertain. The ends were cut back, 0 bases at V and 15 bases at J, with 19 bases in the middle. The length of the CDR3 is 14 residues. The V gene's germline CDR1 is SGHRS and CDR2 YFSETQ. CDR3 region: CASSLEIGSGSRFF. The CDR3, as DNA: TGCGCCAGCAGCTTGGAAATAGGTTCTGGCAGTCGGTTCTTC.

Details on this clone: Other DNA sequences within the sample encode an identical CDR3. This rearrangement joins TRBV30 to TRBJ2-2, with D possibly called TRBD1 or TRBD2 (6 bases each). The CDR3 is made up of 19 amino acids. Germline V gene data show CDR1 as GTSNPN and CDR2 as SVGIG (reference sequence). The V and J ends lost 0 bases and 0 bases respectively, with 20 bases between them. The CDR3 loop is CAWSVFGGAYYANTGELFF. CDR3 DNA sequence: TGTGCCTGGAGTGTATTCGGGGGCGCTTACTACGCGAACACCGGGGAGCTGTTTTTT.

In this sample, this clone turned up many times. The V and J genes are TRBV19 and TRBJ2-1; D not resolved. Germline V gene lookup returns CDR1 LNHDA and CDR2 SQIVND (reference sequence). Trimming took off 3 bases at V and 6 bases at J, with 3 bases between the two ends. The CDR3 covers 11 residues. CDR3 region: CASSMSNEQFF. The CDR3 bases are TGTGCCAGTAGTATGAGCAATGAGCAGTTCTTC.

The sample holds a few counts of this clone. This chain joins TRBV6-1 and TRBJ2-3; 7 positions agree with TRBD2. CDR1 and CDR2 (germline): MNHNS, SASEGT. V lost 3 bases, J lost 8 bases, and 2 bases stayed unmatched. The CDR3 totals 12 residues. CDR3 coding DNA: TGTGCCAGCAGTGATGGGGAGGGTACGCAGTATTTT. It translates to CASSDGEGTQYF.

The chain employs TRBV7-9 and TRBJ2-3; possibly TRBD1 for D (6 bases). The CDR3 spans 11 residues. V lost 2 bases and J lost 14, with 11 bases in between. Germline V gives CDR1 SEHNR, CDR2 FQNEAQ (reference sequence). The chain's CDR3 is CASSLQGSAYF. CDR3 DNA: TGTGCCAGCAGCTTACAGGGGAGCGCGTATTTT.

This clone was recorded only once. The chain joins TRBV5-1 to TRBJ2-2; D remains ambiguous. The CDR3 is made up of 15 amino acids. Germline V gene data show CDR1 as SGHRS and CDR2 as YFSETQ. V lost 2 bases and J 3 bases, leaving 11 bases between the germline ends. CDR3: CASSLPLGDTGELFF. DNA for the CDR3: TGCGCCAGCAGCTTACCGCTGGGTGACACCGGGGAGCTGTTTTTT.

V usage is TRBV11-1 and J usage is TRBJ2-7, with TRBD2 identical over 15 bases. Germline V gene data show CDR1 as SGHAT and CDR2 as FQDESV (reference sequence). The CDR3 covers 17 residues. V dropped 2 bases and J dropped 4; count of bases not matched to a gene: 6. CDR3 DNA: TGTGCCAGCAGCTTACTTCCGGGACTAGCGGGAGGATACGAGCAGTACTTC. Translation: CASSLLPGLAGGYEQYF.

This clone came up a few times. A read error may produce the germline difference seen at one junction end. The CDR3, as DNA: TGCGCCAGCAGCTCGTCCCCCGGACTAGCGGGAGTAGGCGGGCAGTACTTC. It yields the protein CASSSSPGLAGVGGQYF. The chain carries TRBV13 and TRBJ2-7, with TRBD2 identical over 13 bases. The germline V gene has CDR1 PRHDT and CDR2 FYEKMQ (reference sequence). The CDR3 extends over 17 amino acids.

This clone is termed medium-sized (0.01 to 0.1%). The chain uses TRBV19 and TRBJ2-2, with 8 bases lining up with TRBD2. From germline, CDR1 is LNHDA and CDR2 SQIVND (reference sequence). J gave up 4 bases and V 1 base, and 2 bases lay outside the gene matches. The CDR3 contains 15 residues. In DNA, the CDR3 is TGTGCCAGTAGTATAGCGGGAGGGGGCACCGGGGAGCTGTTTTTT. Translating it yields CASSIAGGGTGELFF.

This clone appeared a few times. The CDR3 loop is CASSAGTGRHEAFF. The CDR3 DNA is TGTGCCAGCAGCGCCGGGACAGGTCGACATGAAGCTTTCTTT. The genes are TRBV6-4 and TRBJ1-1; 8 positions match TRBD1. Germline CDR1 and CDR2: MRHNA and SNTAGT. Trimming took 6 bases from V and 7 from J; bases not matched to a gene: 10. The CDR3 length is 14 residues.

The chain joins TRBV6-1 to TRBJ2-2; the D is unclear. The germline CDR1 and CDR2 sequences are MNHNS and SASEGT. V was pared by 5 bases and J by 1 base, with 5 bases between. The CDR3 loop spans 13 amino acids. The CDR3 loop is CASSWGNTGELFF. Here the CDR3 DNA reads TGTGCCAGCAGTTGGGGGAACACCGGGGAGCTGTTTTTT.

About this clone: The junction departs from germline at one end; a sequencing error may be responsible. The genes are TRBV6-1 and TRBJ2-6; D perhaps matches TRBD1 (5 bases). Looked up from germline, CDR1 is MNHNS and CDR2 is SASEGT. This CDR3 is 18 amino acids long. CDR3 sequence (DNA): TGTGCCAGCATCAAAGGGCAGGCCCGATCCTCTGGGGCCAACGTCCTGGCTTTC. This codes for CASIKGQARSSGANVLAF.

In this sample, this clone turned up a few times. CDR3: CASSDPQGTEQFF. The CDR3 nucleotides are TGTGCCAGCAGTGACCCCCAGGGGACTGAGCAGTTCTTC. This chain joins TRBV6-4 and TRBJ2-1; a weak D match, TRBD1 (6 bases). Germline V lookup: CDR1 MRHNA, CDR2 SNTAGT. V was trimmed by 2 bases and J by 9 bases, leaving 11 bases between them. This CDR3 comprises 13 residues.

This clone turned up a few times. The rearrangement joins TRBV6-2 or TRBV6-3 to TRBJ2-3, with 8 nucleotides matching TRBD1. V lost 4 bases and J lost 7; bases outside the gene matches: 4. The germline CDR1 and CDR2 sequences are MNHEY and SVGEGT. There are 13 residues in the CDR3. The CDR3 DNA reads as TGTGCCAGCAGTTGGACAGGGACCAATACGCAGTATTTT. This translates into CASSWTGTNTQYF.

This clone came up many times. The chain employs TRBV6-2 or TRBV6-3 and TRBJ1-1; D is ambiguous. The CDR3 runs to 13 residues. Germline CDR1 is MNHEY and CDR2 is SVGEGT. V lost 5 bases and J 1 base, leaving 8 bases between the germline ends. The CDR3 DNA reads as TGTGCCAGCAGTCCCTCAGGGAACACTGAAGCTTTCTTT. Encoded protein: CASSPSGNTEAFF.

The chain recombines TRBV6-5 with TRBJ2-7; D might be TRBD1 (5 bases). Germline assignment: CDR1 MNHEY and CDR2 SVGAGI. This CDR3 has 13 residues. V was cut by 4 bases and J by 3 bases, with 10 bases left in between. CDR3 nucleotide sequence: TGTGCCAGCAGTTTCTCGACAGACTACGAGCAGTACGTC. It codes for CASSFSTDYEQYV.

This sequence joins TRBV5-1 and TRBJ1-5; tentatively, D is TRBD1 (6 bases). Germline lookup yields CDR1 SGHRS and CDR2 YFSETQ. V shed 0 bases and J shed 7 bases, with 8 bases lying between them. The CDR3 covers 13 residues. CDR3 amino acids: CASSLARGQPQHF. The CDR3 nucleotides read TGCGCCAGCAGCTTGGCCAGGGGCCAGCCCCAGCATTTT.

By frequency in the sample, this clone is medium-sized (0.01 to 0.1%). J is TRBJ1-4 and V is TRBV30, with unresolved D. The CDR3 totals 15 residues. The V and J ends lost 1 base and 8 bases respectively, with 17 bases between them. The germline gives CDR1 GTSNPN, CDR2 SVGIG (reference sequence). The chain's CDR3 is CAWSGPRGTTEKLFF. CDR3 nucleotides: TGTGCCTGGAGTGGTCCCAGAGGCACTACCGAAAAACTGTTTTTT.

The chain has TRBV9 and TRBJ1-1, with D perhaps matching TRBD1 (5 bases). The germline V gene encodes CDR1 SGDLS and CDR2 YYNGEE. Trimming cost V 0 bases and J 3 bases, with 9 bases left between them. The CDR3 has 14 residues. In DNA, the CDR3 is TGTGCCAGCAGCGTAGGGCAGGGTTACACTGAAGCTTTCTTT. Encoded protein: CASSVGQGYTEAFF.

This clone was observed many times. This rearrangement joins TRBV5-1 to TRBJ2-2; 7 positions agree with TRBD2. The V and J ends lost 1 base and 2 bases, in that order; junction bases with no gene match: 5. Germline CDR1 is SGHRS and CDR2 is YFSETQ. CDR3 length equals 16 residues. The CDR3 nucleotides are TGCGCCAGCAGCTTGTTGGGCGGGGGAAACACCGGGGAGCTGTTTTTT. As protein: CASSLLGGGNTGELFF.

In its sample, this clone is medium-sized. V is TRBV20-1 and J is TRBJ1-1; no reliable D call. CDR1 is DFQATT, CDR2 SNEGSKA, per germline (reference sequence). Trimming cost V 2 bases and J 1 base, with 5 bases left between them. This CDR3 is built from 12 residues. CDR3 in DNA: TGCAGTGCTAGAAAGACGAACACTGAAGCTTTCTTT. Its translation is CSARKTNTEAFF.

The V gene is TRBV28, the J gene TRBJ1-6; the D is unclear. V was shortened by 2 bases and J by 7 bases, with 12 bases between the two germline ends. In germline, CDR1 is MDHEN, CDR2 SYDVKM. The CDR3 is 15 residues long. For the CDR3, the DNA is TGTGCCAGCAGTTTACCCCGCGCTCTCAATTCACCCCTCCACTTT. This gives the protein CASSLPRALNSPLHF.

The chain couples TRBV28 to TRBJ2-7; D not resolved. The germline CDR1 and CDR2 sequences are MDHEN and SYDVKM. There are 12 residues in the CDR3. V lost 3 bases, J lost 2 bases, and 5 bases lay in between. CDR3 nucleotides: TGTGCCAGCAGTTTTAGGACCTACGAGCAGTACTTC. It encodes CASSFRTYEQYF.

This clone was recorded at least ten times. The chain uses TRBV15 and TRBJ2-1; 10 bases match TRBD1. Germline CDR1 is LNHNV and CDR2 is YYDKDF (reference sequence). The J segment lost 5 bases and the V segment lost 2 bases, leaving 3 bases of the junction unmatched. CDR3 size: 15 residues. The CDR3 protein is CATSRRTGGNNEQFF. The CDR3 bases are TGTGCCACCAGCAGACGGACAGGGGGGAACAATGAGCAGTTCTTC.

This clone was counted a few times. The sample carries other DNA sequences with the same CDR3. This chain joins TRBV11-2 and TRBJ2-7, with TRBD1 matching 9 bases. Germline V gives CDR1 SGHAT, CDR2 FQNNGV. The CDR3 is made up of 12 amino acids. Unmatched junction bases numbered 2, after V lost 4 bases and J lost 7 bases. The CDR3 protein is CASSYRGREQYF. The CDR3 DNA sequence: TGTGCCAGCAGCTACAGGGGGCGTGAGCAGTACTTC.

This chain connects TRBV6-1 to TRBJ2-7; 7 bases agree with TRBD1. This CDR3 comprises 15 residues. After removal of 5 bases from V and 6 bases from J, the junction contained 13 bases not matched to a gene. CDR1 and CDR2 (germline): MNHNS, SASEGT. In DNA form, the CDR3 reads TGTGCCAGCAGTATCCTCCGGGACAGAAATTTCGAGCAGTACTTC. As protein: CASSILRDRNFEQYF.